The 26 T cell receptor beta chains listed next were all sequenced from one sample in a study of cytomegalovirus exposure and HLA in healthy donors. PCR employed 60 Vbeta and 13 Jbeta primers. Method: immunoSEQ multiplex PCR; TCRdb's copy keeps in-frame clones and lacks some. The sample has some 150,000 clones, 65% to 85% seen once; the top ten hold roughly 2.8%. The sample was PBMCs. These receptors came from a man in his late teens or twenties in good health and CMV-seronegative.

The chain couples TRBV7-7 to TRBJ2-5, with 9 bases lining up with TRBD2. J was trimmed by 1 base and V by 1 base; bases with no gene match: 1. The CDR3 extends over 15 amino acids. Germline V gives CDR1 SSHAT, CDR2 FNYEAQ (reference sequence). As DNA, the CDR3 is TGTGCCAGCAGCTTAGGAGCGGGGGGCCAAGAGACCCAGTACTTC. Translated: CASSLGAGGQETQYF. The whole variable domain, remainder taken from reference TRBV7-7 and TRBJ2-5, is GAGVSQSPRYKVTKRGQDVTLRCDPISSHATLYWYQQALGQGPEFLTYFNYEAQPDKSGLPSDRFSAERPEGSISTLTIQRTEQRDSAMYRCASSLGAGGQETQYFGPGTRLLVL.

The chain has TRBV6-5 and TRBJ1-2; TRBD1 matches at 7 bases. Looked up from germline, CDR1 is MNHEY and CDR2 is SVGAGI. The junction had 2 bases not matched to a gene; V was cut back by 7 bases and J by 3 bases. The CDR3 loop spans 12 amino acids. The CDR3 bases are TGTGCCAGCAACCAGGGGGACTATGGCTACACCTTC. This codes for CASNQGDYGYTF.

The J gene is TRBJ1-1, the V gene TRBV27; D gene uncertain. Trimming pared 0 bases from V and 10 bases from J, leaving 18 bases between. Germline V CDR1 and CDR2: MNHEY, SMNVEV (reference sequence). The CDR3 has 15 residues. CDR3 sequence (DNA): TGTGCCAGCAGTTTATCCCCTAATCCGGGATACGGAGCTTTCTTT. Amino acid sequence: CASSLSPNPGYGAFF.

The chain uses TRBV21-1 and TRBJ2-7; the listed D gene, TRBD1, was not tested against the DNA. TRBV21-1 is marked as a pseudogene. There are 15 residues in the CDR3. CDR3 in DNA: TGTGCCAGCAGCTCTACTATAGGGGCGGATGACGAGCAGTACGTC. This sequence encodes CASSSTIGADDEQYV.

The chain combines TRBV19 with TRBJ2-1; maybe TRBD1 (5 bases). V lost 2 bases, J lost 6 bases, and 17 bases lay in between. CDR1 is LNHDA and CDR2 is SQIVND in the germline V gene (reference sequence). The CDR3 loop spans 16 amino acids. The CDR3 region has the DNA TGTGCCAGTAGTATACAGACAGCCGAGGCTATCAATGAGCAGTTCTTC. Its protein product is CASSIQTAEAINEQFF.

This chain joins TRBV29-1 and TRBJ2-3, with no clear D. V was clipped by 0 bases and J by 4 bases, with 8 bases between them. Germline V gives CDR1 SQVTM, CDR2 ANQGSEA. CDR3 length: 13 residues. Written as DNA, the CDR3 is TGCAGCGTTGAAGATCGGCAGGCAGATACGCAGTATTTT. Protein product: CSVEDRQADTQYF.

V and J are TRBV6-6 and TRBJ1-1, with 9 bases matching TRBD1. This CDR3 comprises 15 residues. Germline CDR1 is MNHNY and CDR2 is SVGAGI (reference sequence). V lost 6 bases to trimming and J lost 10 bases; unmatched junction nucleotides: 15. The CDR3 loop is CASSLTGDRVLIAFF. The CDR3 DNA reads TGTGCCAGCAGCCTCACGGGGGACAGGGTCTTGATAGCTTTCTTT.

The chain recombines TRBV6-6 with TRBJ2-1; 10 nucleotides match TRBD1. The length of the CDR3 is 16 residues. CDR1 and CDR2 (germline): MNHNY, SVGAGI (reference sequence). V lost 2 bases to trimming and J lost 8 bases; unmatched junction nucleotides: 9. The CDR3, as DNA: TGTGCCAGCAGTTACCCCGGACAGGGGGACAGCGATGAGCAGTTCTTC. It codes for CASSYPGQGDSDEQFF.

A few counts support this clone. The chain carries TRBV9 and TRBJ2-1, with unresolved D. Between the trimmed V and J ends, which lost 0 bases and 7 bases, there was a span of 5 bases. This CDR3 is built from 12 residues. Germline V gives CDR1 SGDLS, CDR2 YYNGEE. The CDR3 region is CASSVAFNEQFF. Written as DNA, the CDR3 is TGTGCCAGCAGCGTAGCCTTTAATGAGCAGTTCTTC.

This clone was seen a handful of times. The CDR3 DNA reads as TGTGCCAGCAGCTTGGACGGGGAACTCGGAAACACCATATATTTT. This gives the protein CASSLDGELGNTIYF. This chain connects TRBV5-6 to TRBJ1-3, with D unresolved. The CDR3 is made up of 15 amino acids. Germline V gives CDR1 SGHDT, CDR2 YYEEEE. Trimming took 0 bases from V and 4 from J, leaving 11 bases between them. Using reference TRBV5-6 and TRBJ1-3 for the parts outside the CDR3, the full variable domain is DAGVTQSPTHLIKTRGQQVTLRCSPKSGHDTVSWYQQALGQGPQFIFQYYEEEERQRGNFPDRFSGHQFPNYSSELNVNALLLGDSALYLCASSLDGELGNTIYFGEGSWLTVV.

This sequence joins TRBV2 and TRBJ2-5, with 9 bases lining up with TRBD1. The DNA end favors TRBJ2-7, so the J call may be wrong. CDR1 is SNHLY and CDR2 is FYNNEI in the germline V gene. The CDR3 contains 18 residues. The CDR3 DNA is TGTGCCAGCAGTGAACCCGGATGGGGACAGGGAGCATCCTACGAGCAGTACTTC. The encoded protein is CASSEPGWGQGASYEQYF.

This clone has more than one count but fewer than ten. The chain links TRBV13 to TRBJ2-3; 8 positions match TRBD1. Germline V gene lookup returns CDR1 PRHDT and CDR2 FYEKMQ (reference sequence). Unmatched junction bases numbered 14, after V lost 2 bases and J lost 4 bases. The CDR3 has 18 residues. CDR3 nucleotides: TGTGCCAGCAGCTTATTACTACGAGGACAGGGATCTGCAGATACGCAGTATTTT. It is translated as CASSLLLRGQGSADTQYF.

The chain recombines TRBV6-5 with TRBJ2-5, with D possibly TRBD1 on 6 matching bases. The better agreement between TRBJ2-7 and the DNA end casts doubt on the J call. The germline V gene encodes CDR1 MNHEY and CDR2 SVGAGI. The CDR3 runs 13 residues. For the CDR3, the DNA is TGTGCCAGCAGGGGGACACGGCCCTACGAGCAGTACTTC. Its protein product is CASRGTRPYEQYF.

The chain combines TRBV6-1 with TRBJ1-2, with no clear D. There are 13 residues in the CDR3. CDR1 is MNHNS and CDR2 is SASEGT in the germline V gene. Trimming stripped 7 bases from V and 4 bases from J, with 13 bases between. For the CDR3, the DNA is TGTGCCAGCATTAGTAGAGAGAGCTATGGCTACACCTTC. Translating it yields CASISRESYGYTF.

The chain links TRBV4-1 to TRBJ2-1; TRBD1 matches 9 bases. V trimming: 0 bases; J trimming: 3 bases; junction bases outside the gene matches: 6. This CDR3 region has 17 residues. Looked up from germline, CDR1 is MGHRA and CDR2 is YSYEKL. CDR3 sequence: CASSQDTQGAIYNEQFF. DNA of the CDR3: TGCGCCAGCAGCCAAGATACACAGGGGGCTATCTACAATGAGCAGTTCTTC.

This rearrangement joins TRBV30 to TRBJ1-4; no reliable D call. The germline V gene encodes CDR1 GTSNPN and CDR2 SVGIG (reference sequence). The CDR3 has 15 residues. Between the trimmed V and J ends, which lost 1 base and 0 bases, there was a span of 9 bases. The CDR3 DNA is TGTGCCTGGAGTGGCAACAGTGCAACTAATGAAAAACTGTTTTTT. Translation: CAWSGNSATNEKLFF.

The chain uses TRBV5-1 and TRBJ1-2; 8 positions agree with TRBD1. From germline, CDR1 is SGHRS and CDR2 YFSETQ. The CDR3 contains 14 residues. V lost 1 base, J lost 6 bases, and 5 bases stayed unmatched. CDR3 sequence: CASSLRQGIDGYTF. The CDR3, as DNA: TGCGCCAGCAGCTTGCGACAGGGGATCGATGGCTACACCTTC.

The chain joins TRBV5-5 to TRBJ1-5, with 7 bases lining up with TRBD1. The germline V gene encodes CDR1 SGHKS and CDR2 YYEKEE (reference sequence). V shed 4 bases and J 4 bases; nucleotides not matched to a gene: 5. CDR3 length equals 14 residues. In DNA form, the CDR3 reads TGTGCCAGCAGCCTGGGACAGCAAAATCAGCCCCAGCATTTT. This gives the protein CASSLGQQNQPQHF.

The V gene is TRBV11-2, the J gene TRBJ1-5; D unclear. This CDR3 region has 15 residues. V was shortened by 4 bases and J by 6 bases, with 16 bases between the two germline ends. The germline V gene encodes CDR1 SGHAT and CDR2 FQNNGV. CDR3 nucleotide sequence: TGTGCCAGCAGCTACGGGAGTGACTGGGGTCAGCCCCAGCATTTT. It specifies CASSYGSDWGQPQHF.

The chain is built from TRBV9 and TRBJ1-2; 9 bases line up with TRBD1. V trimming: 4 bases; J trimming: 4 bases; junction bases outside the gene matches: 8. The CDR3 covers 15 residues. In germline, CDR1 is SGDLS, CDR2 YYNGEE. The CDR3 DNA reads as TGTGCCAGCAGCACCGGGACAGGGAATTCCTATGGCTACACCTTC. Translating it yields CASSTGTGNSYGYTF.

This rearrangement joins TRBV2 to TRBJ1-3; the match to TRBD1 covers 12 bases. Germline V gene sequence: CDR1 SNHLY, CDR2 FYNNEI. The CDR3 runs 15 residues. With 6 bases clipped from V and 4 bases from J, the junction kept 4 bases outside the gene matches. The CDR3 DNA sequence: TGTGCCAGCAGCCGGGACAGGGGGCCCGGAAACACCATATATTTT. This translates into CASSRDRGPGNTIYF. The full variable domain, in which reference TRBV2 and TRBJ1-3 provide the parts outside the CDR3, is EPEVTQTPSHQVTQMGQEVILRCVPISNHLYFYWYRQILGQKVEFLVSFYNNEISEKSEIFDDQFSVERPDGSNFTLKIRSTKLEDSAMYFCASSRDRGPGNTIYFGEGSWLTVV.

The V and J genes are TRBV2 and TRBJ2-5; the D gene is possibly TRBD1 (5 bases). The V gene lost 4 bases and the J gene lost 2 bases, with 8 bases spanning the gap. Per germline, CDR1 SNHLY and CDR2 FYNNEI. The CDR3 has 13 amino acids. CDR3 region: CASSVTEQETQYF. The CDR3 nucleotides are TGTGCCAGCAGTGTGACAGAGCAAGAGACCCAGTACTTC.

This chain joins TRBV9 and TRBJ2-7, with 7 bases aligning to TRBD2. With V trimmed by 4 bases and J by 2 bases, 9 bases remained unmatched. The CDR3 consists of 15 residues. CDR1 SGDLS and CDR2 YYNGEE come from the germline V gene. This CDR3 is CASSSGGGDPYEQYF. The DNA for the CDR3 is TGTGCCAGCAGCTCGGGGGGTGGCGACCCCTACGAGCAGTACTTC.

The chain carries TRBV2 and TRBJ2-6; 7 nucleotides match TRBD1. V lost 4 bases to trimming and J lost 2 bases; unmatched junction nucleotides: 11. The CDR3 is 18 residues long. Germline V lookup: CDR1 SNHLY, CDR2 FYNNEI. The CDR3 bases are TGTGCCAGCAGTGGCCCTCTACAGGGGTATCCTGGGGCCAACGTCCTGACTTTC. This gives the protein CASSGPLQGYPGANVLTF. Based on the CDR3 plus reference TRBV2 and TRBJ2-6, the full variable domain is EPEVTQTPSHQVTQMGQEVILRCVPISNHLYFYWYRQILGQKVEFLVSFYNNEISEKSEIFDDQFSVERPDGSNFTLKIRSTKLEDSAMYFCASSGPLQGYPGANVLTFGAGSRLTVL.

This clone was detected only a few times. A junction end diverges from the germline sequence, so it may reflect a read error. This chain connects TRBV27 to TRBJ2-4; 8 bases are shared with TRBD2. CDR3 length: 15 amino acids. CDR1 MNHEY and CDR2 SMNVEV come from the germline V gene (reference sequence). In nucleotides, the CDR3 is TGTGCCAGCAGTTCCTTAGCGGGGACTAAAAACAGTCAGTACTTC. It specifies CASSSLAGTKNSQYF.

Comment on this clone: Other DNA variants within this sample encode the same CDR3. J is TRBJ2-7 and V is TRBV2, with TRBD1 identical over 8 bases. This CDR3 is 13 amino acids long. V was clipped by 6 bases and J by 0 bases; unmatched bases: 1. Germline V gives CDR1 SNHLY, CDR2 FYNNEI. This chain's CDR3 is CASRDRGSYEQYF. CDR3 nucleotides: TGTGCCAGCAGAGACAGGGGCTCCTACGAGCAGTACTTC. The whole variable domain, filled in from reference TRBV2 and TRBJ2-7, reads EPEVTQTPSHQVTQMGQEVILRCVPISNHLYFYWYRQILGQKVEFLVSFYNNEISEKSEIFDDQFSVERPDGSNFTLKIRSTKLEDSAMYFCASRDRGSYEQYFGPGTRLTVT.